These 23 T cell receptor beta chains originate from one sample sequenced in a study of blood T cells in healthy people across ages (dated by TCRdb to about 2015). The library was made by 5' RACE. Sequencing used an Illumina HiSeq 2500. The second PCR ran for about 7 to 11 cycles and used a J-beta primer mix along with a sample-barcoded 5' primer. The public reads were reprocessed in TCRdb via fastp at Q25 and MiXCR, keeping in-frame beta chains. Rows with one shared CDR3 protein collapse into an entry with the most common genes and DNA. This sample comprises more than 900,000 distinct CDR3 sequences, roughly a quarter of them detected only once. In total, the top ten clones hold approximately 0.79% of the sample. These data also formed part of another study, on T cells of mothers and their children.

Sequenced material: blood. The source of these receptors is a girl aged 2 to 10 in good health.

This clonotype was counted between two and nine times. The CDR3: CATSRPPDGSNTGELFF. CDR3 nucleotides: TGTGCCACCAGCAGACCACCGGACGGATCGAACACCGGGGAGCTGTTTTTT. The chain combines TRBV15 with TRBJ2-2; D not certain. Trimming took off 2 bases at V and 0 bases at J, with 13 bases between the two ends. From germline, CDR1 is LNHNV and CDR2 YYDKDF (reference sequence). There are 17 residues in the CDR3.

A few counts support this clonotype. The rearrangement links TRBV2 to TRBJ2-2, with TRBD2 matching 7 bases. The V gene's germline CDR1 is SNHLY and CDR2 FYNNEI. The J segment lost 2 bases and the V segment lost 6 bases, leaving 12 bases of the junction unmatched. The CDR3 sequence is 17 residues long. CDR3 sequence (DNA): TGTGCCAGCAGGCGAACTAGCGCCAGGCTTAACACCGGGGAGCTGTTTTTT. It translates to CASRRTSARLNTGELFF.

This clonotype has just a few counts. The V call is TRBV6-5, the J call TRBJ1-4; perhaps TRBD1 as D (5 bases). Germline V gives CDR1 MNHEY, CDR2 SVGAGI. V was pared by 9 bases and J by 0 bases, with 8 bases between. The CDR3 is 13 amino acids. CDR3 amino acids: CASGGATNEKLFF. Here the CDR3 DNA reads TGTGCCAGTGGGGGTGCAACTAATGAAAAACTGTTTTTT.

This chain connects TRBV12-3 or TRBV12-4 to TRBJ1-4, with D uncertain. This CDR3 is built from 14 residues. The V end was cut by 6 bases, the J end by 8 bases, with 16 bases between. The CDR3 sequence is CASSPTVGREKLFF. CDR3 nucleotides: TGTGCCAGCAGCCCTACGGTCGGGAGGGAAAAACTGTTTTTT.

This clonotype has at least ten counts. The chain links TRBV9 to TRBJ1-4; 7 bases fit TRBD1. CDR3 size: 15 residues. Looked up from germline, CDR1 is SGDLS and CDR2 is YYNGEE. V was clipped by 4 bases and J by 5 bases; unmatched bases: 8. The CDR3 protein is CASSSRDRGNEKLFF. In DNA form, the CDR3 reads TGTGCCAGCAGCTCCCGGGACAGAGGAAATGAAAAACTGTTTTTT.

J is TRBJ2-3 and V is TRBV28; D is possibly TRBD2 (5 bases). The CDR3 has 15 residues. In germline, CDR1 is MDHEN, CDR2 SYDVKM. Trimming cost V 1 base and J 0 bases, with 8 bases left between them. The CDR3 DNA reads TGTGCCAGCAGTTTATTGGAGGTTAGCACAGATACGCAGTATTTT. It specifies CASSLLEVSTDTQYF.

The rearrangement joins TRBV20-1 to TRBJ2-7; 7 nucleotides match TRBD1. The CDR3 runs to 14 residues. Germline V gives CDR1 DFQATT, CDR2 SNEGSKA (reference sequence). With V trimmed by 6 bases and J by 3 bases, 11 bases remained unmatched. As DNA, the CDR3 is TGCAGTGCACTCCGGGACAGTCGAAACTACGAGCAGTACTTC. This encodes CSALRDSRNYEQYF.

This clonotype was seen a handful of times. The rearrangement uses TRBV7-2 and TRBJ1-3; D uncertain. The CDR3 spans 14 residues. Germline V gene sequence: CDR1 SGHTA, CDR2 FQGNSA. V gave up 0 bases and J gave up 0 bases, with 3 bases separating them. As DNA, the CDR3 is TGTGCCAGCAGCTTAGCCAGCTCTGGAAACACCATATATTTT. It specifies CASSLASSGNTIYF.

The chain employs TRBV7-9 and TRBJ2-4; D uncertain. V lost 8 bases to trimming and J lost 0 bases, with 11 bases between them. In germline, CDR1 is SEHNR, CDR2 FQNEAQ (reference sequence). CDR3 length: 14 residues. DNA for the CDR3: TGTGCCAGCGAAGGCGAGGAAGCCAAAAACATTCAGTACTTC. Protein sequence: CASEGEEAKNIQYF. Full variable domain (remainder filled in from reference TRBV7-9 and TRBJ2-4): DTGVSQNPRHKITKRGQNVTFRCDPISEHNRLYWYRQTLGQGPEFLTYFQNEAQLEKSRLLSDRFSAERPKGSFSTLEIQRTEQGDSAMYLCASEGEEAKNIQYFGAGTRLSVL.

The table lists this clonotype with a few counts. This chain connects TRBV7-8 to TRBJ2-3, with 9 bases aligning to TRBD2. Per the germline V gene, CDR1 is SGHVS and CDR2 is FQNEAQ. V lost 5 bases and J lost 2; bases outside the gene matches: 14. The CDR3 runs 18 residues. The chain's CDR3 is CASSLPKTLAGPTDTQYF. The CDR3 DNA sequence: TGTGCCAGCAGCCTACCCAAAACACTAGCGGGCCCCACAGATACGCAGTATTTT.

This clonotype showed up just a few times. The chain is built from TRBV7-9 and TRBJ2-5, with a possible D match to TRBD1 (5 bases). The ends were cut back, 3 bases at V and 5 bases at J, with 16 bases in the middle. The CDR3 covers 15 residues. The germline V gene has CDR1 SEHNR and CDR2 FQNEAQ (reference sequence). The DNA for the CDR3 is TGTGCCAGCAGCTTTCCTCCGGCAGGGTGGGAGACCCAGTACTTC. The encoded protein is CASSFPPAGWETQYF.

This chain uses TRBV6-1 with TRBJ2-5; TRBD2 aligns across 14 bases. V lost 7 bases and J lost 2; bases outside the gene matches: 3. CDR3 length: 15 residues. CDR1 is MNHNS, CDR2 SASEGT, per germline. DNA of the CDR3: TGTGCCAGCACCCGGACTAGCGGGGGGCAAGAGACCCAGTACTTC. The encoded protein is CASTRTSGGQETQYF.

A few counts support this clonotype. V usage is TRBV29-1 and J usage is TRBJ2-1; 8 bases match TRBD2. The length of the CDR3 is 15 residues. CDR1 and CDR2 from the germline V gene are SQVTM and ANQGSEA. Losses at the gene ends were 7 bases for V and 1 base for J; bases not matched to a gene: 9. The chain's CDR3 is CSGYSGTLSYNEQFF. In DNA form, the CDR3 reads TGCAGCGGCTATAGCGGGACCTTATCCTACAATGAGCAGTTCTTC.

This clonotype was counted a few times. CDR3 sequence: CASSLGRLDPHGDGYTF. The DNA for the CDR3 is TGTGCCAGCAGCTTAGGGCGCCTGGACCCTCATGGGGATGGCTACACCTTC. The rearrangement joins TRBV7-2 to TRBJ1-2; D remains unclear. This CDR3 contains 17 residues. Looked up from germline, CDR1 is SGHTA and CDR2 is FQGNSA. The V gene lost 1 base and the J gene lost 6 bases, with 21 bases spanning the gap. The variable domain in full, with the rest retrieved from reference TRBV7-2 and TRBJ1-2, is GAGVSQSPSNKVTEKGKDVELRCDPISGHTALYWYRQSLGQGLEFLIYFQGNSAPDKSGLPSDRFSAERTGGSVSTLTIQRTQQEDSAVYLCASSLGRLDPHGDGYTFGSGTRLTVV.

The table lists this clonotype with a count of one. The chain joins TRBV27 to TRBJ1-3; 10 nucleotides align to TRBD1. V shed 5 bases and J 9 bases; nucleotides not matched to a gene: 10. Germline CDR1 reads MNHEY; CDR2 reads SMNVEV (reference sequence). This CDR3 has 15 residues. CDR3 sequence (DNA): TGTGCCAGCAGTCCGCGAAGGACAGGGGGGGGCACCATATATTTT. Translated: CASSPRRTGGGTIYF.

V is TRBV11-3 and J is TRBJ2-7, with D perhaps matching TRBD1 or TRBD2 (6 bases each). Looked up from germline, CDR1 is SGHNT and CDR2 is YENEEA. Trimming cost V 6 bases and J 6 bases, with 12 bases left between them. The CDR3 is 12 amino acids. Here the CDR3 reads CASSSGAPEQYF. As DNA, the CDR3 is TGTGCCAGCAGTTCGGGGGCCCCCGAGCAGTACTTC.

This clonotype has only a few counts. This chain links TRBV6-1 with TRBJ1-5; weak D call: TRBD1 (5 bases). This CDR3 contains 14 residues. Trimming pared 7 bases from V and 2 bases from J, leaving 12 bases between. Germline V gene data show CDR1 as MNHNS and CDR2 as SASEGT. CDR3 nucleotides: TGTGCCAGCACGGACACCTGGGGCAATCAGCCCCAGCATTTT. This gives the protein CASTDTWGNQPQHF.

The rearrangement links TRBV29-1 to TRBJ2-3; D is possibly TRBD2 (6 bases). The CDR3 is 14 amino acids. The germline V gene encodes CDR1 SQVTM and CDR2 ANQGSEA. V lost 4 bases and J lost 6, with 17 bases in between. As DNA, the CDR3 is TGCAGCGTTGTAGGGGACTTCCCCGGGGATACGCAGTATTTT. Its protein product is CSVVGDFPGDTQYF.

This chain uses TRBV5-1 with TRBJ1-1; D unclear. Per germline, CDR1 SGHRS and CDR2 YFSETQ. V lost 0 bases and J lost 0, with 12 bases in between. The CDR3 has 16 residues. The CDR3 DNA reads as TGCGCCAGCAGCTTGGAATACGGCATTATGAACACTGAAGCTTTCTTT. This gives the protein CASSLEYGIMNTEAFF.

This clonotype was counted a few times. The chain carries TRBV7-9 and TRBJ2-3; TRBD1 is a possible D gene (6 bases). Germline V gene sequence: CDR1 SEHNR, CDR2 FQNEAQ (reference sequence). CDR3 length: 15 residues. V was pared by 3 bases and J by 2 bases, with 12 bases between. CDR3 residues: CASSFAGQNTDTQYF. The CDR3 DNA sequence: TGTGCCAGCAGCTTCGCCGGACAGAACACAGATACGCAGTATTTT. The whole variable domain, remainder taken from reference TRBV7-9 and TRBJ2-3, is DTGVSQNPRHKITKRGQNVTFRCDPISEHNRLYWYRQTLGQGPEFLTYFQNEAQLEKSRLLSDRFSAERPKGSFSTLEIQRTEQGDSAMYLCASSFAGQNTDTQYFGPGTRLTVL.

This clonotype was picked up a small number of times. V usage is TRBV29-1 and J usage is TRBJ2-1; 12 nucleotides line up with TRBD2. Germline CDR1 reads SQVTM; CDR2 reads ANQGSEA. This CDR3 is built from 17 residues. V gave up 4 bases and J gave up 8 bases; unmatched junction bases: 15. The CDR3 reads CSVAGLAGGKMSDEQFF. The CDR3 bases are TGCAGCGTTGCGGGGCTAGCGGGAGGGAAGATGTCCGATGAGCAGTTCTTC.

This clonotype turned up a few times. J is TRBJ1-2 and V is TRBV7-2, with D maybe TRBD1 (5 bases). Germline V CDR1 and CDR2: SGHTA, FQGNSA. There are 12 residues in the CDR3. Between the trimmed V and J ends, which lost 5 bases and 8 bases, there was a span of 12 bases. The CDR3 DNA sequence: TGTGCCAGCAGCCCAACGGGGCCCGGCTACACCTTC. Translated, it gives CASSPTGPGYTF.

The rearrangement links TRBV6-1 to TRBJ1-4; TRBD1 is a possible D gene (6 bases). The germline V gene has CDR1 MNHNS and CDR2 SASEGT. Trimming shortened V by 4 bases and J by 13 bases, and 16 bases separated the two germline ends. The CDR3 has 13 residues. The CDR3 coding sequence is TGTGCCAGCAGTGTAGGGGGTTCGGCGGGACTGTTTTTT. Residues: CASSVGGSAGLFF.